Listed here are 27 T cell receptor beta chains from one sample, sequenced in a study of T cell responses to AZD1222 COVID-19 vaccine. This table comes from immunoSEQ multiplex PCR, and its TCRdb copy is limited to in-frame clones, with some not included. The sample contains around 160,000 clones, under 95% of which appear only once. Sequencing was performed on peripheral blood, taken 28 days after the second AZD1222 dose. The receptors originated from an adult who received the AZD1222 COVID-19 vaccine.

The genes are TRBV28 and TRBJ2-3; 14 nucleotides align to TRBD2. Germline CDR1 MDHEN, CDR2 SYDVKM. Unmatched junction bases numbered 9, after V lost 7 bases and J lost 3 bases. The CDR3 has 17 amino acids. The CDR3 region is CASKAGGLAGVTDTQYF. For the CDR3, the DNA is TGTGCCAGCAAGGCGGGGGGACTAGCGGGAGTAACAGATACGCAGTATTTT.

CDR3 in amino acids: CASRQGLSETQYF. CDR3 nucleotide sequence: TGTGCCAGCAGGCAGGGACTCTCGGAGACCCAGTACTTC. This chain links TRBV6-5 with TRBJ2-5; D is perhaps TRBD2 (6 bases). This CDR3 region has 13 residues. The germline gives CDR1 MNHEY, CDR2 SVGAGI. With 6 bases removed from V and 5 bases from J, the gap between germline ends came to 13 bases.

This rearrangement joins TRBV6-2 or TRBV6-3 to TRBJ2-1; D is ambiguous. V was shortened by 2 bases and J by 4 bases, with 6 bases between the two germline ends. There are 13 residues in the CDR3. The germline V gene encodes CDR1 MNHEY and CDR2 SVGEGT. CDR3 sequence (DNA): TGTGCCAGCAGTTACGGGCCTTACAATGAGCAGTTCTTC. Translating gives CASSYGPYNEQFF.

The chain has TRBV29-1 and TRBJ1-1; 8 nucleotides align to TRBD1. The CDR3 consists of 12 residues. Germline CDR1 and CDR2: SQVTM and ANQGSEA. Unmatched junction bases numbered 6, after V lost 6 bases and J lost 6 bases. The CDR3 reads CSVHTGGAEAFF. DNA for the CDR3: TGCAGCGTGCACACAGGGGGGGCTGAAGCTTTCTTT.

The genes are TRBV4-1 and TRBJ2-3; maybe TRBD2 (5 bases). V gave up 0 bases and J gave up 9 bases, with 22 bases separating them. Germline CDR1 and CDR2: MGHRA and YSYEKL. The CDR3 spans 17 residues. CDR3 coding DNA: TGCGCCAGCAGCCAAGATCGAGGAGGTGGAGTAAGGTCCACGCAGTATTTT. It yields the protein CASSQDRGGGVRSTQYF.

This rearrangement joins TRBV30 to TRBJ1-5; unclear D gene. The germline V gene encodes CDR1 GTSNPN and CDR2 SVGIG (reference sequence). The CDR3 runs to 13 residues. The V gene lost 0 bases and the J gene lost 6 bases, with 9 bases spanning the gap. CDR3 residues: CAWSVQRSQPQHF. CDR3 nucleotide sequence: TGTGCCTGGAGTGTCCAGCGGAGTCAGCCCCAGCATTTT.

In its sample, this clone was seen a few times. The chain uses TRBV24-1 and TRBJ1-2, with D perhaps TRBD1 (6 bases). Germline V gene sequence: CDR1 KGHDR, CDR2 SFDVKD. With 4 bases removed from V and 5 bases from J, the gap between germline ends came to 16 bases. The CDR3 length is 15 residues. CDR3 sequence reads: CATSDRTAKGYGYTF. The CDR3 DNA follows: TGTGCCACCAGTGACAGGACAGCCAAAGGTTATGGCTACACCTTC.

This chain connects TRBV7-6 to TRBJ1-4, with a tentative D call TRBD1 (6 bases). Between the trimmed V and J ends, which lost 3 bases and 5 bases, there was a span of 13 bases. The CDR3 extends over 15 amino acids. Germline V gives CDR1 SGHVS, CDR2 FNYEAQ. The CDR3 loop is CASSLMTGVNEKLFF. CDR3 bases: TGTGCCAGCAGCTTGATGACAGGCGTGAATGAAAAACTGTTTTTT.

In its sample, this clone was seen once. CDR3 coding DNA: TGTGCCAGCAGCCCCTACCGACAGGGGGCTTTGAACACTGAAGCTTTCTTT. Its translation: CASSPYRQGALNTEAFF. The rearrangement joins TRBV6-2 or TRBV6-3 to TRBJ1-1; TRBD1 agrees at 10 bases. Germline lookup yields CDR1 MNHEY and CDR2 SVGEGT. With V trimmed by 6 bases and J by 0 bases, 10 bases remained unmatched. The CDR3 has 17 amino acids.

The rearrangement uses TRBV6-6 and TRBJ2-5, with unresolved D. Trimming left V 0 bases short and J 5 bases short, with 10 bases between. Germline assignment: CDR1 MNHNY and CDR2 SVGAGI (reference sequence). CDR3 size: 14 residues. The CDR3 DNA reads as TGTGCCAGCAGTTACTCGCGGAACGGGGAGACCCAGTACTTC. This gives the protein CASSYSRNGETQYF.

The gene calls are TRBV30 and TRBJ1-6; D ambiguous. Germline-derived CDR1 and CDR2 are GTSNPN and SVGIG (reference sequence). The ends were cut back, 4 bases at V and 12 bases at J, with 16 bases in the middle. The length of the CDR3 is 13 residues. The DNA for the CDR3 is TGTGCCTGGAATTCACAGATTGAAGGACCCCTCCACTTT. Translation: CAWNSQIEGPLHF.

The chain employs TRBV7-3 and TRBJ1-1; D might be TRBD1 (6 bases). V was shortened by 5 bases and J by 1 base, with 8 bases between the two germline ends. Germline-derived CDR1 and CDR2 are SGHTA and FQGTGA. The CDR3 has 13 residues. The chain's CDR3 is CASSPQGNTEAFF. The DNA for the CDR3 is TGTGCCAGCAGCCCACAGGGGAACACTGAAGCTTTCTTT.

V usage is TRBV7-2 and J usage is TRBJ2-3; possibly TRBD2 for D (5 bases). CDR3 length: 15 residues. The V gene's germline CDR1 is SGHTA and CDR2 FQGNSA. Trimming removed 2 bases at V and 0 bases at J, with 9 bases between. CDR3 loop: CASSLSAGSTDTQYF. The CDR3 nucleotides are TGTGCCAGCAGCTTATCGGCGGGCAGCACAGATACGCAGTATTTT.

The chain is built from TRBV7-9 and TRBJ1-3; D is ambiguous. V was pared by 1 base and J by 4 bases, with 8 bases between. The germline V gene has CDR1 SEHNR and CDR2 FQNEAQ (reference sequence). This CDR3 has 14 amino acids. The CDR3 nucleotides are TGTGCCAGCAGCTTAGAGACGGGCGGAAACACCATATATTTT. Residues: CASSLETGGNTIYF.

V usage is TRBV28 and J usage is TRBJ2-5; D call uncertain. The germline gives CDR1 MDHEN, CDR2 SYDVKM. V lost 2 bases to trimming and J lost 6 bases, with 7 bases between them. The CDR3 is 12 residues long. In DNA form, the CDR3 reads TGTGCCAGCAGTTTAAGTAGGAAGACCCAGTACTTC. Its protein product is CASSLSRKTQYF.

The chain recombines TRBV7-9 with TRBJ1-1; 7 nucleotides match TRBD1. Trimming removed 5 bases from V and 4 bases from J; junction bases left unmatched: 10. The CDR3 is made up of 15 amino acids. CDR1 and CDR2 from the germline V gene are SEHNR and FQNEAQ (reference sequence). CDR3 amino acids: CASSIPNRGGTEAFF. CDR3 nucleotide sequence: TGTGCCAGCAGCATTCCAAACAGGGGAGGCACTGAAGCTTTCTTT.

This chain links TRBV2 with TRBJ2-4; TRBD1 might be the D (5 bases). CDR1 and CDR2 (germline): SNHLY, FYNNEI. This CDR3 comprises 15 residues. The V end was cut by 2 bases, the J end by 5 bases, with 13 bases between. Here the CDR3 reads CASSERTDSQNIQYF. The CDR3 DNA sequence: TGTGCCAGCAGTGAAAGAACCGACAGTCAAAACATTCAGTACTTC.

The chain carries TRBV27 and TRBJ1-1; D might be TRBD1 (5 bases). The germline CDR1 and CDR2 sequences are MNHEY and SMNVEV (reference sequence). V shed 4 bases and J shed 9 bases, with 21 bases lying between them. The CDR3 is 15 amino acids. This CDR3 is CASSSSDTDTMKAFF. The CDR3 nucleotides read TGTGCCAGCAGTTCATCAGACACGGACACCATGAAAGCTTTCTTT.

V gene TRBV5-1 combines with J gene TRBJ2-2, with TRBD1 as a possible D gene (6 bases). V shed 0 bases and J shed 4 bases, with 13 bases lying between them. CDR1 and CDR2 (germline): SGHRS, YFSETQ. The CDR3 loop spans 16 amino acids. CDR3 loop: CASSLVSQGSTGELFF. Here the CDR3 DNA reads TGCGCCAGCAGCTTGGTTTCGCAGGGGAGCACCGGGGAGCTGTTTTTT.

CDR3 sequence: CASSYRLAGVNTQYF. In nucleotides, the CDR3 is TGTGCCAGCAGCTACCGACTAGCGGGGGTCAATACGCAGTATTTT. The gene calls are TRBV27 and TRBJ2-3, with 12 bases that match TRBD2. V lost 6 bases, J lost 7 bases, and 8 bases stayed unmatched. From germline, CDR1 is MNHEY and CDR2 SMNVEV (reference sequence). This CDR3 has 15 amino acids.

V usage is TRBV30 and J usage is TRBJ1-2, with D tentatively TRBD1 (5 bases). Germline-derived CDR1 and CDR2 are GTSNPN and SVGIG (reference sequence). V was trimmed by 1 base and J by 0 bases, leaving 18 bases between them. CDR3 size: 17 residues. The CDR3 protein is CAWSGTASRGSNYGYTF. DNA for the CDR3: TGTGCCTGGAGTGGTACGGCCTCTCGGGGCTCTAACTATGGCTACACCTTC.

The chain employs TRBV2 and TRBJ1-2; 7 bases match TRBD1. Losses at the gene ends were 7 bases for V and 7 bases for J; bases not matched to a gene: 12. This CDR3 spans 14 amino acids. Germline assignment: CDR1 SNHLY and CDR2 FYNNEI. The chain's CDR3 is CASKSPTGRGGYTF. The CDR3 region has the DNA TGTGCCAGCAAGTCCCCGACAGGGCGTGGTGGCTACACCTTC. Using reference TRBV2 and TRBJ1-2 for the parts outside the CDR3, the full variable domain is EPEVTQTPSHQVTQMGQEVILRCVPISNHLYFYWYRQILGQKVEFLVSFYNNEISEKSEIFDDQFSVERPDGSNFTLKIRSTKLEDSAMYFCASKSPTGRGGYTFGSGTRLTVV.

The V gene is TRBV6-1, the J gene TRBJ2-5; tentative D call: TRBD1 (5 bases). The CDR3 has 17 amino acids. Between the trimmed V and J ends, which lost 4 bases and 4 bases, there was a span of 22 bases. Germline CDR1 is MNHNS and CDR2 is SASEGT. This CDR3 reads CASSAKPVGQGLETQYF. Here the CDR3 DNA reads TGTGCCAGCAGTGCCAAACCGGTGGGGCAGGGATTAGAGACCCAGTACTTC.

The J gene is TRBJ2-7, the V gene TRBV7-2; the match to TRBD2 covers 9 bases. The CDR3 has 16 amino acids. In germline, CDR1 is SGHTA, CDR2 FQGNSA. V was pared by 1 base and J by 5 bases, with 9 bases of the junction left unmatched. The CDR3 bases are TGTGCCAGCAGCTTAGGGGGGGGACTAGCTATCCACGAGCAGTACTTC. Its protein is CASSLGGGLAIHEQYF.

The chain carries TRBV2 and TRBJ2-3; D unresolved. This CDR3 comprises 11 residues. Between the trimmed V and J ends, which lost 4 bases and 8 bases, there was a span of 7 bases. Germline-derived CDR1 and CDR2 are SNHLY and FYNNEI. The DNA for the CDR3 is TGTGCCAGCAGTGGAGGAAGTACGCAGTATTTT. Amino acid sequence: CASSGGSTQYF.

This chain connects TRBV6-2 or TRBV6-3 to TRBJ1-5; possibly TRBD1 for D (5 bases). Germline loops: CDR1 MNHEY, CDR2 SVGEGT. Trimming shortened V by 6 bases and J by 4 bases, and 19 bases separated the two germline ends. The length of the CDR3 is 16 residues. CDR3 nucleotides: TGTGCCAGCAGCCCCTTAAAGGGGCAGGCGAATCAGCCCCAGCATTTT. Amino acids: CASSPLKGQANQPQHF.

The gene calls are TRBV6-6 and TRBJ1-1; no definite D call. V shed 6 bases and J shed 11 bases, with 13 bases lying between them. This CDR3 has 11 amino acids. Per germline, CDR1 MNHNY and CDR2 SVGAGI (reference sequence). The CDR3 reads CASSKGLGAFF. The CDR3 coding sequence is TGTGCCAGCAGCAAAGGGCTGGGGGCTTTCTTT.